This TCR beta chain was sequenced for a study of OX40 agonist ivuxolimab in advanced cancers. Germline V gives CDR1 SGHTA, CDR2 FQGNSA. Losses at the gene ends were 5 bases for V and 4 bases for J; bases not matched to a gene: 13. The CDR3 extends over 18 amino acids. TCRdb's copy holds only in-frame clones and misses some; the assay was immunoSEQ multiplex PCR. The sample lists 75,000 to 100,000 clones; approximately 90% were seen once. The sequencing used CD4+ or CD8+ T cells sorted from blood, collected in a trial of the OX40 agonist ivuxolimab. This clonotype was sampled from an adult with an advanced solid tumor such as melanoma, head and neck, liver or kidney cancer. The gene calls are TRBV7-2 and TRBJ2-2; TRBD1 aligns across 10 bases. The CDR3: CASSVPGQGRGGTGELFF. CDR3 in DNA: TGTGCCAGCAGCGTACCGGGACAGGGGCGGGGTGGCACCGGGGAGCTGTTTTTT.